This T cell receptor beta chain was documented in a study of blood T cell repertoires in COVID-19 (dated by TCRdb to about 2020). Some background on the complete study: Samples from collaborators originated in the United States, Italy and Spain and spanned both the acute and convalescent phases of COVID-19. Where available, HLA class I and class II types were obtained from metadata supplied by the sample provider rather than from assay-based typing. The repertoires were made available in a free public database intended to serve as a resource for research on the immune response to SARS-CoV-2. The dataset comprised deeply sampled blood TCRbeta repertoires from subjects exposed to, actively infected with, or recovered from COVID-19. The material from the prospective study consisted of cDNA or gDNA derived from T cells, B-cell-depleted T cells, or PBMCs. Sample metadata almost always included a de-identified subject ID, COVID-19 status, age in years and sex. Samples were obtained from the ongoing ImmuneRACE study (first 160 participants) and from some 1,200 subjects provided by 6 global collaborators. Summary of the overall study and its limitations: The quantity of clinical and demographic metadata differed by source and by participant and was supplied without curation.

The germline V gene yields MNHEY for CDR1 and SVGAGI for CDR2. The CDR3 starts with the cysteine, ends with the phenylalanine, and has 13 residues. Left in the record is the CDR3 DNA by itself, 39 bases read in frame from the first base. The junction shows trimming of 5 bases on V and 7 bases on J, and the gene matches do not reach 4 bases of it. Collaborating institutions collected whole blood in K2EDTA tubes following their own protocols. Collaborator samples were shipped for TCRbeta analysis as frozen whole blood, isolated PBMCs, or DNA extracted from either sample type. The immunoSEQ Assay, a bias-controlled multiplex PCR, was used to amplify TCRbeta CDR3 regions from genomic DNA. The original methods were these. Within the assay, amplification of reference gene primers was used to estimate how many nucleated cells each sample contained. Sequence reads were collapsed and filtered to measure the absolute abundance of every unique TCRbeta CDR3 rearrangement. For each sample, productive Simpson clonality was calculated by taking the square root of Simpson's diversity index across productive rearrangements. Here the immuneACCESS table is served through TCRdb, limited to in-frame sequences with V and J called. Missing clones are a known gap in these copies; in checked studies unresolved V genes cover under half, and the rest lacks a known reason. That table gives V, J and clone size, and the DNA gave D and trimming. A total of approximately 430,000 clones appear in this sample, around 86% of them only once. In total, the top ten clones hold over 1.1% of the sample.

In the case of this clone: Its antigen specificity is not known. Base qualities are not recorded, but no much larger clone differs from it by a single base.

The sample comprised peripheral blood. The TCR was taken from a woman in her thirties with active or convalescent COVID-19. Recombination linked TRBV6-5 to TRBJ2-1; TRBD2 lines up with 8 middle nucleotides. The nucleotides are TGTGCCAGCAGTAGCGGGAGCGTGAATGAGCAGTTCTTC. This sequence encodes CASSSGSVNEQFF.